Sequencing of this T cell receptor beta chain was carried out in a study of T cell responses to AZD1222 COVID-19 vaccine. Findings and limits, study-wide: Repertoire sampling was restricted to post-peak T cell response timepoints. The donor cohort was predominantly white British with a female majority, and clonal diversity may have been underestimated. The reported proportion of spike-specific TCRs targeting unmutated variant regions was nearly half.

Clones were sequenced by immunoSEQ multiplex PCR, and TCRdb holds only the in-frame ones, with some missing. Among about 130,000 clones, about 93% were seen once, and the ten largest hold 6.6%. Notes on this clone: Its antigen remains unknown.

In germline, CDR1 is MNHNY, CDR2 SVGAGI (reference sequence). The CDR3 runs 13 residues. Deletions cut 8 bases from V and 1 base from J, with 11 bases between. The TCR originated in an adult in good health. This sequence joins TRBV6-6 and TRBJ1-2, with D tentatively TRBD1 (5 bases). The source was peripheral blood, collected on day 0 of AZD1222 vaccination. CDR3 protein: CASCKQDNYGYTF. The DNA of the CDR3 is TGTGCCAGCTGTAAACAGGATAACTATGGCTACACCTTC.